The next 14 T cell receptor beta chains were all read from a single sample in a study of blood T cell dynamics during melanoma immunotherapy (dated by TCRdb to about 2020). The time point label, as the study defines it: pre-treatment baseline. The library was produced with the immunoSEQ multiplex PCR assay. The immuneACCESS repertoire file appears here via TCRdb, limited to in-frame rearrangements. These files lack a portion of the clones; in checked studies, under half of the deficit traces to unresolved V genes, and the cause of the others is not known. Across this sample there are over 10,000 clones, with around nine tenths seen only once. Clones ranked in the top ten supply about 3.5% of the sample. Sequences were derived from blood, sampled from a patient treated with checkpoint blockade. All receptors derive from a human donor with melanoma.

The chain uses TRBV5-6 and TRBJ2-1; possibly TRBD2 for D (7 bases). From germline, CDR1 is SGHDT and CDR2 YYEEEE. V lost 4 bases to trimming and J lost 5 bases, with 16 bases between them. CDR3 size: 15 residues. CDR3 in DNA: TGTGCCAGCAGCCACCTGGGGGGGCACAACAATGAGCAGTTCTTC. Amino acids: CASSHLGGHNNEQFF. Full variable domain (missing parts from reference TRBV5-6 and TRBJ2-1): DAGVTQSPTHLIKTRGQQVTLRCSPKSGHDTVSWYQQALGQGPQFIFQYYEEEERQRGNFPDRFSGHQFPNYSSELNVNALLLGDSALYLCASSHLGGHNNEQFFGPGTRLTVL.

A few counts support this clone. The V and J genes are TRBV11-2 and TRBJ2-7; 9 bases fit TRBD1. Losses at the gene ends were 0 bases for V and 1 base for J; bases not matched to a gene: 1. The CDR3 sequence is 15 residues long. In germline, CDR1 is SGHAT, CDR2 FQNNGV. The CDR3 sequence: CASSLEQGASYEQYF. Here the CDR3 DNA reads TGTGCCAGCAGCTTAGAACAGGGGGCTTCCTACGAGCAGTACTTC. The whole variable domain, remainder taken from reference TRBV11-2 and TRBJ2-7, is EAGVAQSPRYKIIEKRQSVAFWCNPISGHATLYWYQQILGQGPKLLIQFQNNGVVDDSQLPKDRFSAERLKGVDSTLKIQPAKLEDSAVYLCASSLEQGASYEQYFGPGTRLTVT.

The chain links TRBV7-9 to TRBJ2-5; tentatively, D is TRBD2 (5 bases). V lost 3 bases, J lost 4 bases, and 21 bases lay in between. Germline V gene data show CDR1 as SEHNR and CDR2 as FQNEAQ (reference sequence). CDR3 size: 17 residues. The CDR3 DNA follows: TGTGCCAGCAGCTTCAGGAGTTGGAGGCCGGCGGCAGAGACCCAGTACTTC. This translates into CASSFRSWRPAAETQYF.

V is TRBV7-3 and J is TRBJ2-2; TRBD2 agrees at 7 bases. The CDR3 is made up of 15 amino acids. V was clipped by 6 bases and J by 2 bases; unmatched bases: 6. The germline V gene has CDR1 SGHTA and CDR2 FQGTGA. The chain's CDR3 is CASRGSAGNTGELFF. The CDR3 coding sequence is TGTGCCAGCAGGGGCTCAGCGGGAAACACCGGGGAGCTGTTTTTT.

The chain has TRBV28 and TRBJ2-1; 9 bases are shared with TRBD2. Germline CDR1 MDHEN, CDR2 SYDVKM. There are 17 residues in the CDR3. The J segment lost 8 bases and the V segment lost 0 bases, leaving 11 bases of the junction unmatched. The CDR3 loop reads CASSLWGLAGTRDEQFF. The CDR3 DNA reads TGTGCCAGCAGTTTATGGGGGCTAGCGGGGACAAGGGATGAGCAGTTCTTC.

The chain employs TRBV4-1 and TRBJ2-2, with a weak D call TRBD1 (6 bases). Germline CDR1 MGHRA, CDR2 YSYEKL. Trimming took off 3 bases at V and 1 base at J, with 12 bases between the two ends. The CDR3 sequence is 16 residues long. In nucleotides, the CDR3 is TGCGCCAGCAGCCACGGGCAGGGGAAGAACACCGGGGAGCTGTTTTTT. This sequence encodes CASSHGQGKNTGELFF.

This clone was counted a single time. The V gene is TRBV5-1, the J gene TRBJ1-3; D is uncertain. CDR3 length: 16 residues. The germline V gene has CDR1 SGHRS and CDR2 YFSETQ. V was shortened by 1 base and J by 0 bases, with 11 bases between the two germline ends. CDR3 nucleotide sequence: TGCGCCAGCAGCTTGAGACCGACGAGCTCTGGAAACACCATATATTTT. This encodes CASSLRPTSSGNTIYF.

The chain couples TRBV18 to TRBJ2-7; possible D gene TRBD1, 5 bases. Trimming cost V 4 bases and J 2 bases, with 9 bases left between them. CDR3 length: 13 residues. Germline V lookup: CDR1 KGHSH, CDR2 LQKENI. CDR3 in DNA: TGTGCCAGCTCACTCCGACAGACCTACGAGCAGTACTTC. As protein: CASSLRQTYEQYF.

The CDR3 sequence is CASSLWAGGNQPQHF. CDR3 in DNA: TGTGCCAGCAGCTTGTGGGCAGGGGGTAATCAGCCCCAGCATTTT. The chain recombines TRBV5-6 with TRBJ1-5, with 7 bases that match TRBD1. Germline values: CDR1 SGHDT, CDR2 YYEEEE. This CDR3 is built from 15 residues. Losses at the gene ends were 1 base for V and 4 bases for J; bases not matched to a gene: 5.

The J gene is TRBJ2-5, the V gene TRBV19; D is ambiguous. The better agreement between TRBJ2-7 and the DNA end casts doubt on the J call. Germline V gene data show CDR1 as LNHDA and CDR2 as SQIVND (reference sequence). The CDR3 is 15 residues long. The CDR3 loop reads CASSLTSDGPYEQYF. The CDR3 nucleotides are TGTGCCAGTAGTTTAACCTCGGACGGTCCATACGAGCAGTACTTC.

This clone was counted only a few times. This sequence joins TRBV7-8 and TRBJ1-1, with no clear D. Per germline, CDR1 SGHVS and CDR2 FQNEAQ. The CDR3 loop spans 12 amino acids. V dropped 1 base and J dropped 4 bases, with 4 bases sitting between them. CDR3 DNA: TGTGCCAGCAGCTTAGTCCCCACTGAAGCTTTCTTT. Protein sequence: CASSLVPTEAFF.

This clone was recorded only once. The genes are TRBV5-4 and TRBJ1-2, with 8 positions matching TRBD1. V was clipped by 3 bases and J by 8 bases; unmatched bases: 12. Germline V gene lookup returns CDR1 SGHNT and CDR2 YYREEE (reference sequence). There are 15 residues in the CDR3. CDR3 protein: CASSSAGGAVAGYTF. CDR3 sequence (DNA): TGTGCCAGCAGCTCGGCAGGGGGCGCCGTCGCGGGCTACACCTTC.

The chain has TRBV5-6 and TRBJ2-7; 9 bases are shared with TRBD2. The CDR3 loop spans 19 amino acids. CDR1 and CDR2 (germline): SGHDT, YYEEEE. The V gene end was trimmed by 1 base and the J gene end by 1 base; junction bases not matched to a gene: 15. The CDR3 is CASSLRRQRREGLSYEQYF. CDR3 DNA: TGTGCCAGCAGCTTGCGGCGACAGAGGCGGGAGGGCCTTTCCTACGAGCAGTACTTC.

The chain couples TRBV21-1 to TRBJ2-1; no check of the table's D call, TRBD2, against the DNA was made. TRBV21-1 corresponds to a pseudogene. This CDR3 comprises 18 residues. CDR3 protein: CASSKRPGLAGKYNEQFF. The CDR3 DNA reads TGTGCCAGCAGCAAAAGGCCGGGACTAGCGGGAAAATACAATGAGCAGTTCTTC.